This T cell receptor (beta chain) was identified in a study of radiotherapy plus CTLA-4 blockade in lung cancer. Background on the study: Of all patients, around 20% responded objectively and approximately 30% showed disease control. Findings and caveats of the study: Response was reportedly best predicted by early blood T cell clone dynamics, with interferon-beta. Blood saw expansion of tumor-derived TCR clones after radiotherapy plus ipilimumab.

Of note for this clone: Antigen: not known.

CTLA-4 blockade using ipilimumab, together with focal radiation, was received by patients with chemo-refractory metastatic non-small-cell lung cancer. TCRdb's table, derived via immunoSEQ multiplex PCR, lists solely in-frame clones and lacks some. The sample shows under 55,000 clones, approximately 79% of them seen only once. Germline loops: CDR1 SGHRS, CDR2 YFSETQ. CDR3 length equals 17 residues. J gave up 0 bases and V 4 bases, and 12 bases lay outside the gene matches. This receptor was obtained from a human donor with non-small cell lung cancer who had a partial response to radiotherapy plus ipilimumab. The material was peripheral blood, obtained from a patient treated with radiotherapy plus ipilimumab. V and J are TRBV5-1 and TRBJ1-1, with TRBD1 identical over 7 bases. CDR3: CASSGALGQLMNTEAFF. The CDR3 DNA reads as TGCGCCAGCAGCGGCGCGTTGGGACAGCTAATGAACACTGAAGCTTTCTTT.